The subject of this entry is one T cell receptor beta chain. This clonotype was seen many times. Its antigen is currently not known. The sample holds no much larger clone one base away, and base qualities are not on file. cDNA synthesis used template-switch 5'RACE with a primer carrying a 10-nucleotide random unique molecular identifier tagging each TCR transcript. Every sequencing run covered 15-18 subjects and yielded more than 200 million TCR-beta sequences. The RNeasy kit was used to extract total RNA. TCR-beta VDJ regions were amplified with primers for the TCR constant region and the 5'RACE anchor, using the KAPA Real-time Library Amplification kit. Sample indexes and Illumina adaptors were added in a first PCR, and a second PCR then increased library yield. After Ampure bead purification, the roughly 650 bp TCR product was size-selected on a 2% E-gel SizeSelection system. Before pooling, library quality was checked on a Bioanalyzer, concentration was measured with Qubit, and libraries were quantified with the Kapa Library Quantification kit. Paired-end 2 x 150 bp sequencing of the libraries was performed on an Illumina HiSeq 2500. To increase sequence diversity, about 25-31% phiX was spiked into each library pool. The paper's data handling went like this. The quality-filtered reads were processed with the UMI-based MiGEC pipeline, whose error correction step removed more than 80% of the raw TCR sequences. VDJ genes were aligned to IMGT germline references, and clonotypes were defined by unique CDR3 amino acid sequence plus V-J genes. Clonal expansion, Shannon diversity and CDR3 relatedness were evaluated with VDJtools (CalcPairwiseDistances, ClusterSamples), while phylogenetic trees were built in CLCbio workbench. Using coefficient-of-variation modelling across technical triplicates, the study counted a clone as expanded if it had at least 8 unique UMIs. TCRdb redid the processing of the public reads, applying fastp at Q25 and MiXCR, and retained in-frame beta chains. Identical CDR3 protein sequences are pooled into one entry, listed with their most common genes and DNA. The V and J calls and clone size are TCRdb's, not the authors'. Counted in this sample were tens of thousands of distinct CDR3 sequences; 9% to 10% of them appeared once. 1.5% to 2% of the sample goes to the ten largest clones.

The sample belongs to a study of neurological immune-mediated disorders (dated by TCRdb to the late 2010s). A note on the overall study: The study compared peripheral blood TCR-beta repertoires of HTLV-I-associated myelopathy (HAM/TSP) patients, multiple sclerosis patients and healthy controls using UMI-based sequencing. Alongside PBMC samples, the set of about 100 TCR-beta libraries contained longitudinal samples, technical triplicates, and paired CD4+ and CD8+ T-cell subsets that had been sorted. Longitudinal HAM/TSP and healthy donors had 3 time-points each (about 3-45 month intervals). The cohort was made up of about 68 subjects, consisting of roughly 14 HAM/TSP patients, about 35 multiple sclerosis patients and about 20 healthy controls.

On the study overall, not on this receptor specifically: The highest TCR clonal expansion was observed in HAM/TSP patients, whereas the lowest was observed in MS patients, even when compared with healthy controls. No identical CDR3 amino acid sequences were found to be shared among expanded clones across subjects, suggesting that TCR-beta repertoires were private in all groups.

The CDR3, from cysteine to phenylalanine, totals 14 residues. Only CDR3 DNA remains: 42 bases, in frame from the first base. Between the V and J ends, shortened by 7 bases and 0 bases respectively, the junction contains 10 bases. The sample's time point, from its label and the paper: longitudinal time-point 1 (baseline). The healthy controls were volunteers from blood banks in Maryland, USA. For unsorted PBMC libraries, 2 million PBMCs were used after storage in RNAlater at -80 degrees C until RNA extraction. PBMCs were separated from peripheral blood using Ficoll-Hypaque density gradient centrifugation and then cryopreserved in liquid nitrogen.

This receptor was identified in a woman aged 40 to 55 in good health. Sequenced input: PBMCs. This chain joins TRBV12-3 or TRBV12-4 to TRBJ1-3; TRBD1 is possibly the D segment (5 matching bases). The nucleotides read TGTGCCAGCAATAGGGGCCACTCTGGAAACACCATATATTTT. It codes for CASNRGHSGNTIYF.